This T cell receptor (beta chain) was retrieved from a study of blood T cells in healthy people across ages. Study at large: For every two T cells, template switching captured about one barcoded beta molecule. Whole-study results and caveats: Roughly linear declines in TCR beta diversity per million T cells occurred with age.

Each sample gave at least 7 million isolated PBMCs. About this clonotype itself: As yet, its antigen is unknown.

With a J-beta primer mix and a sample-barcoded 5' primer, a second PCR ran about 7 to 12 cycles. TCRdb used MiXCR to reprocess the 5' RACE reads, holding one entry per CDR3 protein. The sample includes over a million distinct CDR3 sequences, roughly 40% of them seen just once. The CDR3 runs to 13 residues. Unmatched junction bases numbered 2, after V lost 5 bases and J lost 2 bases. CDR1 and CDR2 (germline): GTSNPN, SVGIG (reference sequence). This chain joins TRBV30 and TRBJ1-5; 8 bases align to TRBD1. The TCR originated in a woman under 30 in good health. The sample was blood. The CDR3 loop is CAWGQGGNQPQHF. The CDR3 nucleotides read TGTGCCTGGGGACAGGGTGGCAATCAGCCCCAGCATTTT.